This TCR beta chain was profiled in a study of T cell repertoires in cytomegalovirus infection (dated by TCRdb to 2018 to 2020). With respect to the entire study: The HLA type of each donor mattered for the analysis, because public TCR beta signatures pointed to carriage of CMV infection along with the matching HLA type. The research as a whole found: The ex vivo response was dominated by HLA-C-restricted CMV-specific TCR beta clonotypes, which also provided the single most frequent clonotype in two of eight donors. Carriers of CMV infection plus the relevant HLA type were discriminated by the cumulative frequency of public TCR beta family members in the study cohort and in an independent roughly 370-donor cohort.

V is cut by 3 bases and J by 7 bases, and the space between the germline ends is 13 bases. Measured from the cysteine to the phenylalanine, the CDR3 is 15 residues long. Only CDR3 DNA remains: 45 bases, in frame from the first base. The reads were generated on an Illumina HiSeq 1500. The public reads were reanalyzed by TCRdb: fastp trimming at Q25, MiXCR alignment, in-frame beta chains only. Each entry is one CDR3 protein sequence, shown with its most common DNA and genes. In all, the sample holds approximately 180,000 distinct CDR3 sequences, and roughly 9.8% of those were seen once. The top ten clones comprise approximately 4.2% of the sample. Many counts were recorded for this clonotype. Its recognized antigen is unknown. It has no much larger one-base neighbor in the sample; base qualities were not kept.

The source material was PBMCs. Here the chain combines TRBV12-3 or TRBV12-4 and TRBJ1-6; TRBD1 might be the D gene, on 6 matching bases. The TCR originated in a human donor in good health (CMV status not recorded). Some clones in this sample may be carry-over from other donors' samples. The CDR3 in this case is CASSFQQGGNSPLHF. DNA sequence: TGTGCCAGCAGTTTTCAACAGGGTGGCAATTCACCCCTCCACTTT.